The rows below give T cell receptor beta chains drawn from one sample of a study of T cell responses to AZD1222 COVID-19 vaccine. Produced via immunoSEQ multiplex PCR; TCRdb's table is partial and in-frame only. The sample consists of 150,000 or so clones, roughly nine tenths of them appearing once. The starting material was peripheral blood, obtained on day 0 of AZD1222 vaccination. All receptors derive from an adult in good health. The conserved cysteine and the conserved F or W are not part of the CDR3 here.

V	J	CDR3
TRBV2	TRBJ2-2	ASSYRTGVFTGELF
TRBV6-5	TRBJ1-1	ASSPTGTGNTEAF
TRBV27	TRBJ1-4	ASSPPQGAFEKLF
TRBV11-2	TRBJ2-7	ASESGTKGYEQY
TRBV19	TRBJ1-1	ASSTRGENTEAF
TRBV7-9	TRBJ2-1	ASSPRFGTRASNEQF
TRBV28	TRBJ1-6	ASSGQPVGPPLH
TRBV7-2	TRBJ1-3	ASSLWLGTGNTIY
TRBV19	TRBJ2-3	ASSPQGPTDTQY
TRBV7-8	TRBJ1-5	ASSKQGQLNQPQH
TRBV2	TRBJ1-6	ASSEGQGLTLH
TRBV28	TRBJ1-1	ASSFPRGGTEAF
TRBV6-2/TRBV6-3	TRBJ2-5	ASSHLLGRDGRNQETQY
TRBV6-5	TRBJ2-3	ASEYSDTQY
TRBV7-2	TRBJ2-5	ASSLGGRALQETQY
TRBV6-6	TRBJ2-1	ASSRSRASGSLGEQF
TRBV21-1	TRBJ1-5	ASSKWIQGGQPQH
TRBV12-3/TRBV12-4	TRBJ1-1	ASSLAGRTEAF
TRBV2	TRBJ2-1	ASSASVGDSYNEQF
TRBV5-6	TRBJ2-1	ASSLFDGSSYNEQF
TRBV19	TRBJ1-1	ASRTGTGSINTEAF
TRBV6-5	TRBJ1-2	ASILGDYGYGYT
TRBV4-3	TRBJ1-3	ASSQNRLMGSSGNTIY
TRBV11-2	TRBJ1-1	ASRLETTEAF
TRBV9	TRBJ2-1	ASSVGSAGAYNEQF